This paragraph covers one TCR beta chain sequence. The antigen remains undetermined. The CDR3 is 16 residues long. CDR1 SGDLS and CDR2 YYNGEE come from the germline V gene. Deletions cut 4 bases from V and 1 base from J, with 17 bases between. Here immunoSEQ multiplex PCR was the method, and the copy in TCRdb shows in-frame clones only, minus some. The sample records around 70,000 clones, about three quarters being singletons. The sample originates from a study of T cell responses to AZD1222 COVID-19 vaccine. Whole-study results and caveats: Reportedly, close to half of spike-specific TCRs are directed against unmutated variant regions. Females outnumbered males among donors, who were mostly white British; clonal diversity was possibly underestimated.

The chain employs TRBV9 and TRBJ2-5; D may be TRBD1 or TRBD2 (6 bases each). This TCR was sampled from an adult in good health. The sample in question was peripheral blood, obtained on day 0 of AZD1222 vaccination. This CDR3 is CASSPKWGAPQETQYF. In DNA form, the CDR3 reads TGTGCCAGCAGCCCCAAGTGGGGGGCCCCCCAAGAGACCCAGTACTTC.